A single sample gave rise to the 26 T cell receptor beta chains below, sequenced in a study of neurological immune-mediated disorders. TCRdb re-analysed the 5' RACE reads in MiXCR, keeping a single row per CDR3 protein. The table lists about 81,000 distinct CDR3 sequences, around 4% of them singletons. Noted time point: longitudinal time-point 3. The sample consisted of PBMCs. Source of these receptors: a woman in her fifties or sixties with multiple sclerosis.

This clonotype has ten or more counts. The V and J genes are TRBV10-3 and TRBJ2-3; 8 bases align to TRBD2. Germline-derived CDR1 and CDR2 are ENHRY and SYGVKD. The CDR3 consists of 12 residues. Trimming removed 10 bases from V and 4 bases from J; junction bases left unmatched: 4. The CDR3 DNA sequence: TGTGCCACTAAGACTAGCGCAGATACGCAGTATTTT. It yields the protein CATKTSADTQYF.

This clonotype has a count of ten or more. The chain joins TRBV20-1 to TRBJ2-5; 8 nucleotides line up with TRBD2. Per germline, CDR1 DFQATT and CDR2 SNEGSKA (reference sequence). V shed 6 bases and J 2 bases; nucleotides not matched to a gene: 14. The CDR3 covers 16 residues. CDR3 amino acids: CSAPNPAAGDQETQYF. CDR3 sequence (DNA): TGCAGTGCCCCGAACCCAGCAGCGGGGGATCAAGAGACCCAGTACTTC.

The sample holds many counts of this clonotype. This sequence joins TRBV3-1 and TRBJ1-1; TRBD1 matches 9 bases. The junction had 3 bases not matched to a gene; V was cut back by 3 bases and J by 4 bases. The CDR3 loop spans 14 amino acids. Germline V CDR1 and CDR2: LGHDT, YNNKEL (reference sequence). CDR3 nucleotides: TGTGCCAGCAGCCAGACAGGGGGAAGCACTGAAGCTTTCTTT. This codes for CASSQTGGSTEAFF.

This clonotype was picked up many times. The rearrangement links TRBV28 to TRBJ1-2, with D tentatively TRBD1 (5 bases). With 6 bases removed from V and 7 bases from J, the gap between germline ends came to 18 bases. The CDR3 sequence is 14 residues long. Germline CDR1 is MDHEN and CDR2 is SYDVKM. CDR3 bases: TGTGCCAGCAGCCTGGAGTCGCAGGGTTCTGGCTACACCTTC. Translation gives CASSLESQGSGYTF.

This clonotype was recorded many times. V and J are TRBV2 and TRBJ1-2, with TRBD1 as a possible D gene (5 bases). V was cut by 5 bases and J by 4 bases, with 14 bases left in between. The CDR3 runs 14 residues. In germline, CDR1 is SNHLY, CDR2 FYNNEI. CDR3 in DNA: TGTGCCAGCAGTCAGTTGGGGGGTGTCTATGGCTACACCTTC. Translation gives CASSQLGGVYGYTF.

Of note for this clonotype: A much more abundant neighbour one base away suggests this may be a read error. This chain uses TRBV5-1 with TRBJ2-1; 7 nucleotides line up with TRBD2. Trimming took 7 bases from V and 4 from J; bases not matched to a gene: 11. Per the germline V gene, CDR1 is SGHRS and CDR2 is YFSETQ. This CDR3 is 15 amino acids long. The CDR3 DNA follows: TGCGCCAGCCACATTTTGCGGGGGAGATACAATGAGCAGTTCTTC. Its protein is CASHILRGRYNEQFF.

This clonotype was seen ten or more times. This chain uses TRBV3-1 with TRBJ1-5; D unclear. Germline V gene sequence: CDR1 LGHDT, CDR2 YNNKEL (reference sequence). Trimming took off 4 bases at V and 0 bases at J, with 4 bases between the two ends. This CDR3 has 13 amino acids. CDR3 bases: TGTGCCAGCAGCCGGAGTAGCAATCAGCCCCAGCATTTT. The encoded protein is CASSRSSNQPQHF.

This clonotype came up a few times. A much larger clone differs from this one at a single base, so this may be a read error. CDR3 bases: TGTGTCAGCAGCCCCGGCGACCGTCCTCGTGAGCAGTACTTC. Its translation: CVSSPGDRPREQYF. The chain joins TRBV7-8 to TRBJ2-7; D unclear. The CDR3 covers 14 residues. The germline gives CDR1 SGHVS, CDR2 FQNEAQ.

This clonotype occurred many times. This sequence joins TRBV7-2 and TRBJ2-5, with D perhaps given as TRBD1 or TRBD2 (6 bases each). V was cut by 1 base and J by 1 base, with 7 bases left in between. The germline CDR1 and CDR2 sequences are SGHTA and FQGNSA. The CDR3 extends over 14 amino acids. CDR3 DNA sequence: TGTGCCAGCAGCTTAGGGGGGGCCCAAGAGACCCAGTACTTC. Translation: CASSLGGAQETQYF.

This clonotype was recorded many times. This chain uses TRBV27 with TRBJ1-2, with D hard to call. The CDR3 spans 16 residues. Germline V gives CDR1 MNHEY, CDR2 SMNVEV (reference sequence). V lost 3 bases to trimming and J lost 2 bases, with 16 bases between them. The CDR3 DNA follows: TGTGCCAGCAGTTTTTCCGGCGGAATCGCCAACTATGGCTACACCTTC. The encoded protein is CASSFSGGIANYGYTF.

This clonotype was counted at least ten times. The CDR3 DNA sequence: TGTGCCAGCAGCCGGGACAGGGGGGCGGTCATGAACACTGAAGCTTTCTTT. Protein product: CASSRDRGAVMNTEAFF. The chain uses TRBV7-9 and TRBJ1-1, with 11 bases that match TRBD1. Trimming at V came to 5 bases and at J to 0 bases, leaving 8 bases not matched to a gene. In germline, CDR1 is SEHNR, CDR2 FQNEAQ (reference sequence). The CDR3 spans 17 residues.

This clonotype was seen repeatedly, ten times or more. The chain combines TRBV5-1 with TRBJ2-2; 10 bases align to TRBD2. Germline CDR1 reads SGHRS; CDR2 reads YFSETQ. V gave up 7 bases and J gave up 4 bases; unmatched junction bases: 13. This CDR3 has 17 residues. The CDR3 region has the DNA TGCGCCAGCTTCCCCTCGCTTGCTAGCGGGGGCACCGGGGAGCTGTTTTTT. This encodes CASFPSLASGGTGELFF.

The chain employs TRBV6-2 or TRBV6-3 and TRBJ1-2, with 11 bases fitting TRBD1. CDR1 is MNHEY and CDR2 is SVGEGT in the germline V gene. J gave up 5 bases and V 4 bases, and 6 bases lay outside the gene matches. The CDR3 loop spans 15 amino acids. The CDR3 DNA reads as TGTGCCAGCAGTTCCGGACAGGGGGCGCGGTATGGCTACACCTTC. It specifies CASSSGQGARYGYTF.

This clonotype was counted many times. The gene calls are TRBV20-1 and TRBJ2-5, with 12 bases aligning to TRBD2. The V segment lost 5 bases and the J segment 3 bases; nucleotides outside the gene matches: 10. CDR3 length: 16 amino acids. The germline gives CDR1 DFQATT, CDR2 SNEGSKA (reference sequence). CDR3 sequence reads: CSAHRLAGGTKETQYF. The CDR3 bases are TGCAGTGCTCACCGTCTAGCGGGGGGGACTAAAGAGACCCAGTACTTC.

As for this clonotype: This CDR3 is missing its conserved last phenylalanine or tryptophan, likely due to a read error. V gene TRBV5-1 combines with J gene TRBJ2-1; 9 bases map to TRBD1. Germline CDR1 SGHRS, CDR2 YFSETQ. CDR3 length equals 15 residues. V gave up 4 bases and J gave up 5 bases; unmatched junction bases: 7. Here the CDR3 reads CASSQTGGGHNEQFL. In nucleotides, the CDR3 is TGCGCCAGCAGCCAGACAGGGGGGGGACACAATGAGCAGTTCTTA.

This clonotype was detected only a few times. The genes are TRBV5-1 and TRBJ2-7; 8 bases line up with TRBD1. Germline assignment: CDR1 SGHRS and CDR2 YFSETQ. V gave up 0 bases and J gave up 6 bases; unmatched junction bases: 5. The CDR3 contains 14 residues. This CDR3 is CASSLGLTGGEQYF. CDR3 coding DNA: TGCGCCAGCAGCTTGGGACTCACAGGGGGCGAGCAGTACTTC.

A remark on this clonotype: One end of the junction varies from germline; a read error may be responsible. This chain uses TRBV5-1 with TRBJ2-1; D remains ambiguous. Germline loops: CDR1 SGHRS, CDR2 YFSETQ. The CDR3 has 13 residues. The CDR3 region has the DNA TGCGCTAGCAGCCGTAAGGAGAAGAATGAGCAGTTCTTC. Its protein is CASSRKEKNEQFF. Full variable domain (rest looked up from reference TRBV5-1 and TRBJ2-1): KAGVTQTPRYLIKTRGQQVTLSCSPISGHRSVSWYQQTPGQGLQFLFEYFSETQRNKGNFPGRFSGRQFSNSRSEMNVSTLELGDSALYLCASSRKEKNEQFFGPGTRLTVL.

There are many counts of this clonotype. The chain has TRBV6-6 and TRBJ2-7, with 12 bases fitting TRBD1. The CDR3 has 15 amino acids. CDR1 MNHNY and CDR2 SVGAGI come from the germline V gene (reference sequence). V dropped 0 bases and J dropped 6; count of bases not matched to a gene: 3. The CDR3 region is CASSYSRDRGPEQYF. In nucleotides, the CDR3 is TGTGCCAGCAGTTACTCTAGGGACAGGGGGCCCGAGCAGTACTTC.

This clonotype was counted at least ten times. CDR3 nucleotides: TGTGCCAGCAGCCAAGAAATCGGCTCCTACAATGAGCAGTTCTTC. Its translation is CASSQEIGSYNEQFF. V usage is TRBV3-1 and J usage is TRBJ2-1; D remains ambiguous. The CDR3 loop spans 15 amino acids. Trimming stripped 0 bases from V and 0 bases from J, with 6 bases between. The germline gives CDR1 LGHDT, CDR2 YNNKEL (reference sequence).

This clonotype was counted at least ten times. The rearrangement joins TRBV20-1 to TRBJ2-5; TRBD2 is a possible D gene (5 bases). In germline, CDR1 is DFQATT, CDR2 SNEGSKA (reference sequence). The CDR3 totals 12 residues. V dropped 6 bases and J dropped 5 bases, with 13 bases sitting between them. The CDR3 reads CSATRRGETQYF. DNA for the CDR3: TGCAGTGCAACCCGCCGAGGGGAGACCCAGTACTTC.

This clonotype was counted many times. The chain joins TRBV12-3 or TRBV12-4 to TRBJ1-1; D remains ambiguous. The V end lost 5 bases, the J end lost 4 bases, and 8 bases lay between the germline ends. The CDR3 has 12 amino acids. The CDR3 DNA reads as TGTGCCAGCAGTCGGAGGGCCACTGAAGCTTTCTTT. Protein sequence: CASSRRATEAFF.

This clonotype was observed many times. The V call is TRBV18, the J call TRBJ1-5; D call uncertain. Looked up from germline, CDR1 is KGHSH and CDR2 is LQKENI. The ends were cut back, 6 bases at V and 12 bases at J, with 12 bases in the middle. CDR3 length equals 11 residues. Here the CDR3 reads CASSPGEFQHF. CDR3 bases: TGTGCCAGCTCCCCCGGGGAGTTCCAGCATTTT.

V gene TRBV9 combines with J gene TRBJ2-2, with 10 bases that match TRBD1. J was trimmed by 3 bases and V by 0 bases; bases with no gene match: 5. The CDR3 has 17 amino acids. Germline-derived CDR1 and CDR2 are SGDLS and YYNGEE. In DNA form, the CDR3 reads TGTGCCAGCAGCGTAGCGCTGGGACAGGGGTACACCGGGGAGCTGTTTTTT. Translating it yields CASSVALGQGYTGELFF.

This clonotype was detected ten times or more. V gene TRBV5-1 combines with J gene TRBJ2-1; D is possibly TRBD2 (6 bases). The CDR3 runs 14 residues. Per germline, CDR1 SGHRS and CDR2 YFSETQ. The V and J ends lost 1 base and 6 bases respectively, with 11 bases between them. CDR3 DNA: TGCGCCAGCAGCTTGTTACTGGGGGGCAATGAGCAGTTCTTC. Translating gives CASSLLLGGNEQFF.

This clonotype was seen repeatedly, ten times or more. The gene calls are TRBV24-1 and TRBJ2-5, with 14 bases fitting TRBD2. CDR1 is KGHDR, CDR2 SFDVKD, per germline. Losses at the gene ends were 2 bases for V and 0 bases for J; bases not matched to a gene: 10. The CDR3 runs to 20 residues. This CDR3 is CATSDWGTSGGPRHQETQYF. The CDR3 DNA reads as TGTGCCACCAGTGATTGGGGGACTAGCGGGGGCCCCAGGCACCAAGAGACCCAGTACTTC.

This clonotype appeared many times. This rearrangement joins TRBV10-3 to TRBJ2-7, with D perhaps assigned TRBD1 or TRBD2 (7 bases each). Deletions cut 6 bases from V and 4 bases from J, with 19 bases between. Germline V gene sequence: CDR1 ENHRY, CDR2 SYGVKD. The CDR3 is made up of 15 amino acids. The chain's CDR3 is CAIRPPGRGQYEQYF. The DNA of the CDR3 is TGTGCCATCAGGCCCCCAGGGAGGGGGCAATACGAGCAGTACTTC.